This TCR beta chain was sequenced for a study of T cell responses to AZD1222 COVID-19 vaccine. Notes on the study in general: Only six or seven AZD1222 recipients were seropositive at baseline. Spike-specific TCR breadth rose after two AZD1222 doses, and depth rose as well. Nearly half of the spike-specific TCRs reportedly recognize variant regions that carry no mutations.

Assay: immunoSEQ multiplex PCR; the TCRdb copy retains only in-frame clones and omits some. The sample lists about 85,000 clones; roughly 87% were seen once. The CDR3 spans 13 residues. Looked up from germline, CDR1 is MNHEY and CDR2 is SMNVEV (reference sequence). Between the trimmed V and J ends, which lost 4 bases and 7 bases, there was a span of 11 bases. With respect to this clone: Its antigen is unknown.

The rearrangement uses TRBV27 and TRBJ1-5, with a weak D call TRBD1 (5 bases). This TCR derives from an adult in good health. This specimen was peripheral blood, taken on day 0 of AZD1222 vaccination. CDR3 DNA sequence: TGTGCCAGCAGTTCTAGGGGATGGCAGCCCCAGCATTTT. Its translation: CASSSRGWQPQHF.